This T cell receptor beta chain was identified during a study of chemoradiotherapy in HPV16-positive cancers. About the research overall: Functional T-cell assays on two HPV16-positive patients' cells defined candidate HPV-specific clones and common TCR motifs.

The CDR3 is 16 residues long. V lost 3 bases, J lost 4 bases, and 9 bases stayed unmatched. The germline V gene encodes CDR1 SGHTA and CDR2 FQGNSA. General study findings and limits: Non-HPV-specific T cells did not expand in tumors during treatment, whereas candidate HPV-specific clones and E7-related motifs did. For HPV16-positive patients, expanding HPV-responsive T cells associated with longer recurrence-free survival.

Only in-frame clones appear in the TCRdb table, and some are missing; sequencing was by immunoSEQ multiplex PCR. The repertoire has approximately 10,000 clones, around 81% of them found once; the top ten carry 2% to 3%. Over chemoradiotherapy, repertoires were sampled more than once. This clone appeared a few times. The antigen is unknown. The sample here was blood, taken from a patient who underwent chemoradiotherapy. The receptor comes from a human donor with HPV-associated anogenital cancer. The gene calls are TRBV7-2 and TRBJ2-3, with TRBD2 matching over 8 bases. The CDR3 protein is CASSFLGGAYADTQYF. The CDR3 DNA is TGTGCCAGCAGCTTCCTCGGGGGGGCCTATGCAGATACGCAGTATTTT. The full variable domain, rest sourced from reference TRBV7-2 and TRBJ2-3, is GAGVSQSPSNKVTEKGKDVELRCDPISGHTALYWYRQSLGQGLEFLIYFQGNSAPDKSGLPSDRFSAERTGGSVSTLTIQRTQQEDSAVYLCASSFLGGAYADTQYFGPGTRLTVL.